This T cell receptor (beta chain) was captured by sequencing in a study of blood T cell repertoires in COVID-19. The CDR3 loop spans 15 amino acids. Losses at the gene ends were 2 bases for V and 2 bases for J; bases not matched to a gene: 5. Germline values: CDR1 SGHTS, CDR2 YDEGEE. Libraries were prepared by immunoSEQ multiplex PCR; TCRdb keeps only in-frame clonotypes and omits some of them. The table has 180,000 or so clones, 80% seen once. The sequenced sample was PBMCs or T cells enriched from blood (not recorded which). This receptor was taken from a man aged 55 to 70 who had been exposed to COVID-19. The chain links TRBV5-8 to TRBJ1-2; 8 nucleotides line up with TRBD1. CDR3 amino acids: CASSFEDRVNYGYTF. The CDR3 region has the DNA TGTGCCAGCAGCTTCGAGGACAGGGTCAACTATGGCTACACCTTC.